The 4 T cell receptor beta chains given below trace back to one sample, sequenced in a study of cytomegalovirus exposure and HLA in healthy donors. This PCR relied on a set of 60 Vbeta primers and 13 Jbeta primers. Assay: immunoSEQ multiplex PCR; the TCRdb copy retains only in-frame clones and omits some. Among 89,000 or so clones listed, 65% to 80% were seen once. The sample taken for sequencing was PBMCs. The receptors were sampled from a man in his fifties or sixties in good health and CMV-seronegative.

This clone was recorded a few times. The chain recombines TRBV19 with TRBJ1-5; perhaps TRBD1 as D (6 bases). There are 15 residues in the CDR3. CDR1 and CDR2 from the germline V gene are LNHDA and SQIVND (reference sequence). Trimming pared 5 bases from V and 3 bases from J, leaving 14 bases between. CDR3 amino acids: CASSFQDSHNQPQHF. Here the CDR3 DNA reads TGTGCCAGTAGTTTTCAGGACAGCCACAATCAGCCCCAGCATTTT.

V gene TRBV6-1 combines with J gene TRBJ1-2; 10 positions match TRBD1. In germline, CDR1 is MNHNS, CDR2 SASEGT. The CDR3 consists of 14 residues. V was pared by 4 bases and J by 6 bases, with 5 bases of the junction left unmatched. The CDR3 DNA sequence: TGTGCCAGCAGTGGCGGGACAGGGGTTGATGGCTACACCTTC. Its translation: CASSGGTGVDGYTF.

The chain carries TRBV5-4 and TRBJ2-7; TRBD2 agrees at 11 bases. This CDR3 has 15 amino acids. CDR1 is SGHNT, CDR2 YYREEE, per germline (reference sequence). V shed 4 bases, J shed 7 bases, and the junction held 10 bases outside the gene matches. The CDR3 DNA follows: TGTGCCAGCAGCACCGGTCTAGGGACTAGCGGAGAGCAGTACTTC. Its translation is CASSTGLGTSGEQYF.

The V and J genes are TRBV29-1 and TRBJ2-7; 11 bases align to TRBD2. Germline lookup yields CDR1 SQVTM and CDR2 ANQGSEA. The trim removed 3 bases at V and 4 bases at J, leaving 2 bases unmatched. The CDR3 extends over 13 amino acids. The CDR3 DNA sequence: TGCAGCGTTGAGCCTAGCGGGGGGTACGAGCAGTACTTC. Translation gives CSVEPSGGYEQYF.